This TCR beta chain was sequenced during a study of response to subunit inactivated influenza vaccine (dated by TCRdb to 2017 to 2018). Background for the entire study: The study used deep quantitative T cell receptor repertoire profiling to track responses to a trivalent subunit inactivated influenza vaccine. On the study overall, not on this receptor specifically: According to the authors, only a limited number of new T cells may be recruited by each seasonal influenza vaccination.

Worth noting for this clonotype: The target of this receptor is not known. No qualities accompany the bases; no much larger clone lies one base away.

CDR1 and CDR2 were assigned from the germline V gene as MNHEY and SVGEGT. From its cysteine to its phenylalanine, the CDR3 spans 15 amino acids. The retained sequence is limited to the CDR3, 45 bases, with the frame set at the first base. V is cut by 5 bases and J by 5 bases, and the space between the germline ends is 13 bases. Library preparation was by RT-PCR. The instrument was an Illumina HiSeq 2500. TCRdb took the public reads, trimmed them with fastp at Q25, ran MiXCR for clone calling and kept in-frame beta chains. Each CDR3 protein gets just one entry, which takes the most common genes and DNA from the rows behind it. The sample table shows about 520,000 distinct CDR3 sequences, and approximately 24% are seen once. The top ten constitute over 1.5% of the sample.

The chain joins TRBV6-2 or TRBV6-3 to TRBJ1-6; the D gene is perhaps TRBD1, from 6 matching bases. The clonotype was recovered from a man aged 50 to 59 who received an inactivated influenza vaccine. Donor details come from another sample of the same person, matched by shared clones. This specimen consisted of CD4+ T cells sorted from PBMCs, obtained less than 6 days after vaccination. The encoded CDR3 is CASSPTGSNNSPLHF. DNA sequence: TGTGCCAGCAGTCCAACAGGGTCAAATAATTCACCCCTCCACTTT.